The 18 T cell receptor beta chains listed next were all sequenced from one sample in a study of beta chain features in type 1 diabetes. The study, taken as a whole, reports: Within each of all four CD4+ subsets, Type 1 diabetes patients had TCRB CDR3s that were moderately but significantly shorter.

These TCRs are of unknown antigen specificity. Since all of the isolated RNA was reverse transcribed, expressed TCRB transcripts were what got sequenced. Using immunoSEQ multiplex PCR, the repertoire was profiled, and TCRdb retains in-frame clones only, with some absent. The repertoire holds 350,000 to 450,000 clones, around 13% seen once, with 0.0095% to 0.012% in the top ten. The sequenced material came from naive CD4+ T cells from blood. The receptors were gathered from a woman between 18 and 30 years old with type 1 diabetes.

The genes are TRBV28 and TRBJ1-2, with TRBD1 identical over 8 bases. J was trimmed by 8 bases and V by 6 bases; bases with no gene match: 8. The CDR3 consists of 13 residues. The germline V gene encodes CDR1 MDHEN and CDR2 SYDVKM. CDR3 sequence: CASSTGGLIGYTF. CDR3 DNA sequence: TGTGCCAGCAGCACAGGGGGGCTTATAGGCTACACCTTC.

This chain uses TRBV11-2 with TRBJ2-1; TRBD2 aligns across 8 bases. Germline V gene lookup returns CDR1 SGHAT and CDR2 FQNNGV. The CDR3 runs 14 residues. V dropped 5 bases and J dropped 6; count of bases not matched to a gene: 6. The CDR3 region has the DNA TGTGCCAGCAGCCCCCGGGGGGGGGTCAATGAGCAGTTCTTC. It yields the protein CASSPRGGVNEQFF. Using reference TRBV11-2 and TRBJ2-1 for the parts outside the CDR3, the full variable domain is EAGVAQSPRYKIIEKRQSVAFWCNPISGHATLYWYQQILGQGPKLLIQFQNNGVVDDSQLPKDRFSAERLKGVDSTLKIQPAKLEDSAVYLCASSPRGGVNEQFFGPGTRLTVL.

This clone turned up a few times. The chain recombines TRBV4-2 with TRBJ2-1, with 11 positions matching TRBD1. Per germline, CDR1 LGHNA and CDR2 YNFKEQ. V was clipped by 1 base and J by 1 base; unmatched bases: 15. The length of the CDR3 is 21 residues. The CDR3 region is CASSQVTGQDRGLMSYNEQFF. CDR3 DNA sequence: TGTGCCAGCAGCCAAGTTACCGGGCAGGACAGGGGGCTAATGTCCTACAATGAGCAGTTCTTC.

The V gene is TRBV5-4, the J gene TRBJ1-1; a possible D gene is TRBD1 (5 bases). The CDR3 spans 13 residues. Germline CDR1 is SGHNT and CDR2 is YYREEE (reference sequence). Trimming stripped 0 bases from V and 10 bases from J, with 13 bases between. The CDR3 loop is CASSLEWQGGAFF. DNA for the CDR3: TGTGCCAGCAGCTTGGAGTGGCAGGGAGGAGCTTTCTTT.

The chain's CDR3 is CASSQGQGVEKLFF. CDR3 sequence (DNA): TGTGCCAGCAGCCAAGGACAGGGCGTTGAAAAACTGTTTTTT. This chain links TRBV7-2 with TRBJ1-4, with 8 bases lining up with TRBD1. This CDR3 contains 14 residues. CDR1 SGHTA and CDR2 FQGNSA come from the germline V gene. V gave up 5 bases and J gave up 7 bases; unmatched junction bases: 6.

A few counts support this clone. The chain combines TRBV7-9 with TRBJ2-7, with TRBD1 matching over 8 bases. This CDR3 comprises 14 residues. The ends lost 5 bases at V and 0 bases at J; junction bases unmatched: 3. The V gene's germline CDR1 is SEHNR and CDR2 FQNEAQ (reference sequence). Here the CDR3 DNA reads TGTGCCAGCAGCACCGGGACAGGCTCCTACGAGCAGTACTTC. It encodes CASSTGTGSYEQYF.

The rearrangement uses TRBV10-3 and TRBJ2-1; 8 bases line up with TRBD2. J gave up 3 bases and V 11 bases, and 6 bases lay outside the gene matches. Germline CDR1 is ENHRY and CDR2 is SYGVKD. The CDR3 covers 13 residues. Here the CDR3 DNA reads TGTGCCTCGAGCGGGGGTCTCTACAATGAGCAGTTCTTC. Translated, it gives CASSGGLYNEQFF.

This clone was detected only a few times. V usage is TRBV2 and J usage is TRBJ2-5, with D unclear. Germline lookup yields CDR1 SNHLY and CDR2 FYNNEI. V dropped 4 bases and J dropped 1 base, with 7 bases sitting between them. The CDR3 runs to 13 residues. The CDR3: CASSVNSQETQYF. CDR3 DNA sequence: TGTGCCAGCAGTGTTAACAGCCAAGAGACCCAGTACTTC. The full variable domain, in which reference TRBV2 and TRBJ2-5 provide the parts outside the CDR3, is EPEVTQTPSHQVTQMGQEVILRCVPISNHLYFYWYRQILGQKVEFLVSFYNNEISEKSEIFDDQFSVERPDGSNFTLKIRSTKLEDSAMYFCASSVNSQETQYFGPGTRLLVL.

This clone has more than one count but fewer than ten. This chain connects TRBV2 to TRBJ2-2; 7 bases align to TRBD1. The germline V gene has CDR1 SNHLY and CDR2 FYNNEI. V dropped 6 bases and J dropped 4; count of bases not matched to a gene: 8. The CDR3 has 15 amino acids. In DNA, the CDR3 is TGTGCCAGCAGGTGGGACAGCGTGATCACCGGGGAGCTGTTTTTT. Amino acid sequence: CASRWDSVITGELFF.

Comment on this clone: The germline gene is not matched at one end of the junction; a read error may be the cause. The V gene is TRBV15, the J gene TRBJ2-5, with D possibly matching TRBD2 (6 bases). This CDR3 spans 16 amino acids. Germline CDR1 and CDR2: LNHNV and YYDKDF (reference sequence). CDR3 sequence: CATSKSRTGGGETQYF. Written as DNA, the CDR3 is TGTGCCACTAGCAAGTCCCGAACGGGTGGGGGGGAGACCCAGTACTTC.

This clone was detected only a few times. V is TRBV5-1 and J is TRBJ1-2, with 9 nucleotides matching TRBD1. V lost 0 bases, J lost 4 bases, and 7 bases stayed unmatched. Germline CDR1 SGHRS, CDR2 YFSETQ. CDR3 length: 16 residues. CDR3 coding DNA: TGCGCCAGCAGCTTGGTCGAGACAGGGGGAACCTATGGCTACACCTTC. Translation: CASSLVETGGTYGYTF.

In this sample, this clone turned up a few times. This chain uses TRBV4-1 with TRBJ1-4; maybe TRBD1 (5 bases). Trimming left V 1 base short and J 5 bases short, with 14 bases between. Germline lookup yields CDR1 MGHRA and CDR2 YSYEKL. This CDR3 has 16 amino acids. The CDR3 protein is CASSQGLGAPNEKLFF. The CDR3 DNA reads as TGCGCCAGCAGCCAAGGGCTTGGGGCTCCGAATGAAAAACTGTTTTTT.

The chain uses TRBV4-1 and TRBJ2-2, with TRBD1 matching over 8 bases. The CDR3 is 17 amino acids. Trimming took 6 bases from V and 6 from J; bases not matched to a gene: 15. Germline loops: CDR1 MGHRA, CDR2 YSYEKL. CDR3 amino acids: CASREGPRTGLAGELFF. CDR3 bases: TGCGCCAGCAGAGAAGGCCCCCGGACAGGGCTTGCCGGGGAGCTGTTTTTT.

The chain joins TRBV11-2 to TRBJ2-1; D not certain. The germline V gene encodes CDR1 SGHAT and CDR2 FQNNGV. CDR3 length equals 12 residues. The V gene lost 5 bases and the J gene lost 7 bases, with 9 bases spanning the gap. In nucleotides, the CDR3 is TGTGCCAGCAGCCCCCAAGCGAATGAGCAGTTCTTC. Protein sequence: CASSPQANEQFF.

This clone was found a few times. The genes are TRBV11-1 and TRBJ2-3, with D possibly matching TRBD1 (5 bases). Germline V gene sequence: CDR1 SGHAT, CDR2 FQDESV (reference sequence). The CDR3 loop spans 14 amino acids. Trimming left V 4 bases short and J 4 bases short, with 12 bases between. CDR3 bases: TGTGCCAGCAGCTCAAACTGGGGCCCAGATACGCAGTATTTT. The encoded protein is CASSSNWGPDTQYF.

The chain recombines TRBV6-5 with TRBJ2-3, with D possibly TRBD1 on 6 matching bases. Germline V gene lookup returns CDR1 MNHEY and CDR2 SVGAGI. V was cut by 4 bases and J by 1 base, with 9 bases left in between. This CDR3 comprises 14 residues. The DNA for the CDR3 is TGTGCCAGCAGTTTGGGACACCGCACAGATACGCAGTATTTT. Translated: CASSLGHRTDTQYF.

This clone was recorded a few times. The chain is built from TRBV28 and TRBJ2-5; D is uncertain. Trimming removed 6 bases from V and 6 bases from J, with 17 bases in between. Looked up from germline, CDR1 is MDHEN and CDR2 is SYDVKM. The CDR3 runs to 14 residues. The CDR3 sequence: CASSSGGDTKTQYF. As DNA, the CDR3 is TGTGCCAGCAGCTCTGGCGGAGATACAAAGACCCAGTACTTC.

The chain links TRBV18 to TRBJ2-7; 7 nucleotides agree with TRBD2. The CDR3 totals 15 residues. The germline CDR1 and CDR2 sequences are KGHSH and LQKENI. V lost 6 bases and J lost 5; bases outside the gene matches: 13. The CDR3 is CASSQTGSGTHEQYF. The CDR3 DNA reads TGTGCCAGCTCCCAAACGGGGAGCGGGACCCACGAGCAGTACTTC.